One sample yielded the 10 T cell receptor beta chains listed below, sequenced in a study of blood T cell repertoires in COVID-19. Clones were sequenced by immunoSEQ multiplex PCR, and TCRdb holds only the in-frame ones, with some missing. This table has around 130,000 clones, over 75% appearing once. The sequenced material came from peripheral blood. Every receptor here comes from a man between 35 and 55 years old with active or convalescent COVID-19.

This chain uses TRBV6-5 with TRBJ2-1; 12 nucleotides match TRBD1. Germline trimming cut 2 bases from V and 6 bases from J; bases unmatched to any gene: 2. Germline V gene lookup returns CDR1 MNHEY and CDR2 SVGAGI. The CDR3 sequence is 15 residues long. This CDR3 reads CASSYAGQGANEQFF. The CDR3 DNA follows: TGTGCCAGCAGTTACGCGGGACAGGGGGCCAATGAGCAGTTCTTC.

This chain links TRBV2 with TRBJ1-4, with D perhaps TRBD1 (6 bases). V shed 8 bases and J shed 8 bases, with 15 bases lying between them. Germline lookup yields CDR1 SNHLY and CDR2 FYNNEI. The CDR3 runs 13 residues. This CDR3 is CASVLQGGEKLFF. Written as DNA, the CDR3 is TGTGCCAGCGTGTTACAGGGAGGGGAAAAACTGTTTTTT.

Notes on this clone: A junction boundary mismatches the germline segment, possibly from a read error. J is TRBJ2-7 and V is TRBV5-1; 11 positions match TRBD2. Looked up from germline, CDR1 is SGHRS and CDR2 is YFSETQ. The CDR3 totals 14 residues. The CDR3 DNA follows: TGCGCCAGCAGCTTATCTGGGACTAGCGGCCAGCAAGACTTC. It translates to CASSLSGTSGQQDF.

The chain is built from TRBV27 and TRBJ1-1; 8 bases fit TRBD1. The CDR3 is 14 residues long. The V segment lost 10 bases and the J segment 2 bases; nucleotides outside the gene matches: 9. Per germline, CDR1 MNHEY and CDR2 SMNVEV (reference sequence). The CDR3 here is CATYMDRANTEAFF. Here the CDR3 DNA reads TGTGCCACCTACATGGACAGGGCTAACACTGAAGCTTTCTTT.

The chain recombines TRBV25-1 with TRBJ2-5; D might be TRBD1 (5 bases). Germline-derived CDR1 and CDR2 are MGHDK and SYGVNS. The CDR3 is 14 amino acids. V dropped 4 bases and J dropped 3 bases, with 12 bases sitting between them. The CDR3, as DNA: TGTGCCAGCAGTGGGTCAAGGGGCGAAGAGACCCAGTACTTC. Translation: CASSGSRGEETQYF.

CDR3 bases: TGTGCCAGCAGCTTCACAGGGACTAGGGGCTCTGGGGCCAACGTCCTGACTTTC. This codes for CASSFTGTRGSGANVLTF. The V and J genes are TRBV7-9 and TRBJ2-6, with 8 bases matching TRBD2. The CDR3 sequence is 18 residues long. J gave up 0 bases and V 3 bases, and 7 bases lay outside the gene matches. Germline CDR1 is SEHNR and CDR2 is FQNEAQ (reference sequence).

The rearrangement links TRBV18 to TRBJ1-6; 7 nucleotides agree with TRBD1. Germline V gene data show CDR1 as KGHSH and CDR2 as LQKENI. The V and J ends lost 3 bases and 9 bases, in that order; junction bases with no gene match: 8. The length of the CDR3 is 15 residues. In DNA, the CDR3 is TGTGCCAGCTCACCCACCGGGACAGCCTTTTCACCCCTCCACTTT. It translates to CASSPTGTAFSPLHF.

This clone was counted between two and nine times. CDR3 bases: TGTGCCAGCAGGTACAGGGACAGGGGGCGCGCTGAAGCTTTCTTT. Translating it yields CASRYRDRGRAEAFF. The rearrangement links TRBV27 to TRBJ1-1; 12 bases line up with TRBD1. This CDR3 spans 15 amino acids. The ends lost 6 bases at V and 6 bases at J; junction bases unmatched: 8. The germline V gene has CDR1 MNHEY and CDR2 SMNVEV (reference sequence).

This clone turned up a few times. The genes are TRBV5-4 and TRBJ1-1, with 7 bases fitting TRBD1. The V segment lost 4 bases and the J segment 7 bases; nucleotides outside the gene matches: 10. Germline CDR1 is SGHNT and CDR2 is YYREEE (reference sequence). This CDR3 spans 14 amino acids. As DNA, the CDR3 is TGTGCCAGCAGCCTGGACAGGTTGTTGGGTGAAGCTTTCTTT. Amino acids: CASSLDRLLGEAFF.

The chain is built from TRBV7-2 and TRBJ1-3; D uncertain. This CDR3 has 12 amino acids. Germline-derived CDR1 and CDR2 are SGHTA and FQGNSA. V lost 5 bases, J lost 4 bases, and 6 bases lay in between. CDR3 sequence (DNA): TGTGCCAGCAGCCCTCGGGGAAACACCATATATTTT. The encoded protein is CASSPRGNTIYF.